This TCR beta chain appears in the sequencing data of a study of beta chain features in type 1 diabetes (dated by TCRdb to the late 2010s). Regarding the research as a whole: Mean age, gender distribution, total cell number and subset yield were not different between patients and healthy donors. A total of 90 million to 140 million sorted cells were examined across all samples, and RNA yield correlated strongly with the number of cells per subset. In the study, recently diagnosed type 1 diabetes patients and matched healthy donors were compared on the TCRB repertoires of their sorted circulating CD4+ T cell subsets. Naive and central memory subsets were obtained from all 30 or so donors, but regulatory and stem cell-like memory subsets were isolated from only 8 patients and roughly eight healthy donors. Study-wide conclusions, independent of this receptor: Shorter templates might have been favored by PCR, but patient and control samples were amplified and corrected together, so both groups would have been affected equally by any skew. Naive, central memory and regulatory TCRB repertoires appeared more similar among patients than among healthy donors. A moderate but significant shortening of TCRB CDR3 length was observed in type 1 diabetes patients in all four CD4+ subsets. Patients with type 1 diabetes made fewer insertions and deleted more nucleotides at VDJ recombination sites, implying thymic rearrangement abnormalities. Because small numbers of individuals were included in the HLA sub-analyses, any influence of HLA type on TCRB rearrangement was left unresolved. Because cDNA was sequenced instead of genomic DNA, highly expressing activated cells could be over-represented, though the groups showed no difference in activation or CD3 levels.

Note on this clone: The specificity of this receptor is unknown. No qualities accompany the bases; no much larger clone lies one base away.

The High Capacity cDNA Reverse Transcription Kit was used to reverse transcribe all of the isolated RNA, meaning that expressed TCRB transcripts were what got sequenced. Deep immunoSEQ sequencing was performed on naive, central memory and regulatory T cell samples, with an average of approximately 3.9 million total reads per sample. After sorted cells were lysed in RLT buffer, RNA was extracted with DNase-treated RNeasy Micro or Mini kits, with the choice depending on cell number. To prevent cross-contamination, every cell subset was processed on its own, while patient and healthy donor samples were processed together. Using the immunoSEQ multiplex PCR, TCRB sequences were amplified from cDNA into 87-bp fragments spanning the CDR3 region. Amplicons were sequenced on the Illumina HiSeq platform. The authors' analysis ran thus. Synthetic template baselines were used to correct PCR bias computationally, reads within Hamming distance 2 were collapsed, and singletons that could not be merged were discarded. Reads were aligned to IMGT to assign V, D and J genes, CDR3 length, and insertions or deletions at six rearrangement sites. Within each subset, clonotype counts were normalized to sorted cell number, and only after that were true diversity and Gini coefficients computed with the tcR R package. The overlap coefficient, calculated on TCRB nucleotide sequences, was used to measure repertoire sharing. As a proxy for the pre-selection repertoire, out-of-frame TCRB sequences from naive cells were analyzed. This is the immuneACCESS table as TCRdb keeps it, with only in-frame sequences that have V and J called. A part of the clones is gone; compared with another copy, unresolved V genes explain less than half, and the rest is unexplained. From that table come the V and J calls and clone size; the DNA was used to work out D and trimming. This sample holds about 360,000 clones; roughly an eighth were observed only once. The leading ten clones occupy over 0.008% of the sample.

A single peripheral blood draw of around 120 mL on average was collected from each donor into heparinised tubes. A BD FACSAria II and a panel including CD45RO, CCR7, CD25, CD127, CD95 and CD27 were used to sort naive, central memory, regulatory and stem cell-like memory CD4+ T cells. A purity above 95% was achieved for all sorted populations. Right away, PBMCs were isolated by Lymphoprep density gradient centrifugation and were stained directly, with no culture step. To minimize batch effects, samples were stained and sorted in pairs, one healthy donor with one patient per experiment. According to the germline V gene, CDR1 reads SGHAT and CDR2 reads FQNNGV. From the cysteine up to the phenylalanine, the CDR3 has a length of 15 residues. Only the CDR3 portion is preserved as DNA: 45 bases, with reading frame beginning at the first base. Trimming takes 4 bases from V and 4 bases from J, and the germline ends sit 16 bases apart.

The sample consisted of naive CD4+ T cells from blood. The cell subset or site label for this specimen denotes: true naive CD4+ T cells. The sequence came from a woman younger than 35 with type 1 diabetes. Recombination linked TRBV11-2 to TRBJ1-2; the D segment could be TRBD1, given 6 matching bases. The DNA reads as follows: TGTGCCAGCAGCTCGCCCTTGACAGGATCCTATGGCTACACCTTC. Its translation is CASSSPLTGSYGYTF. The full variable domain, with segments outside the CDR3 supplied by the reference TRBV11-2 and TRBJ1-2 proteins, appears as EAGVAQSPRYKIIEKRQSVAFWCNPISGHATLYWYQQILGQGPKLLIQFQNNGVVDDSQLPKDRFSAERLKGVDSTLKIQPAKLEDSAVYLCASSSPLTGSYGYTFGSGTRLTVV.